This paragraph covers one T cell receptor beta chain sequence. Its specificity is unknown. Once extracted for a subset, genomic DNA was divided evenly among several immunoSEQ plates. The assay was immunoSEQ multiplex PCR, and TCRdb's table has in-frame clones only and misses some. The table lists about 1.4 million clones, about 96% of them singletons. The data are from a study of shared clonotypes between healthy human individuals. As for the study in general: CD4 naive cells filled three plates per donor, CD4 memory three, CD8 naive two and CD8 memory one.

Germline CDR1 and CDR2: SGHNT and YENEEA. J gave up 5 bases and V 3 bases, and 3 bases lay outside the gene matches. This CDR3 spans 14 amino acids. Broader study findings: A handful of donors shared approximately 5% of their naive CD4 clonotypes.

This TCR came from a man aged 25-45 years in good health. The rearrangement uses TRBV11-3 and TRBJ2-7, with 11 bases lining up with TRBD2. Sequenced input: naive CD4+ T cells sorted from blood. This sample's subset: CD45RA+ positively selected. In nucleotides, the CDR3 is TGTGCCAGCAGCTTTAGCGGGAGGGCCCACGAGCAGTACTTC. Its translation: CASSFSGRAHEQYF.